This T cell receptor beta chain is drawn from a study of post-analysis software for immune sequencing data. Study results and limitations: Patients carried roughly 5 TRBV segments more frequently than controls did, and TRBV5-6, TRBV5-1 and TRBV20-1 were among them. Significantly lower normalized Chao1 diversity was seen in multiple sclerosis patients than in controls.

Trimming took 1 base from V and 8 from J, leaving 11 bases between them. The CDR3 extends over 13 amino acids. CDR1 and CDR2 (germline): LGHNA, YSLEER. Sequencing libraries made from TCR beta cDNA carried unique molecular identifiers. MiXCR, run by TCRdb on the PCR reads, gives a single entry per CDR3 protein. The table records about 760,000 distinct CDR3 sequences, around 27% of them present only once. To note about this clonotype: Its antigen is as yet unknown.

The V call is TRBV4-3, the J call TRBJ1-2; D gene unclear. The sequence was obtained from a girl between 5 and 17 years old with multiple sclerosis. The specimen was blood. CDR3 bases: TGCGCCAGCAGCCAAGTTTCAGGCTCAGGCTACACCTTC. Its protein product is CASSQVSGSGYTF.